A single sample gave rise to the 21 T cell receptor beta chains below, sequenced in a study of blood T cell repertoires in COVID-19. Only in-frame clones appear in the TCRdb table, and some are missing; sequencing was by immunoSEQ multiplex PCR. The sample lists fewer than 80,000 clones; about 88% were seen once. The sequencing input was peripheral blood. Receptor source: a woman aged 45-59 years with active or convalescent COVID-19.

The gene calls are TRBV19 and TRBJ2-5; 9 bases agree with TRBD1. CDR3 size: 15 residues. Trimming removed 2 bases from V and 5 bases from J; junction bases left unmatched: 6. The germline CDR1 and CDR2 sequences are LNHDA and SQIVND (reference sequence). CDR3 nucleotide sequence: TGTGCCAGTAGTATAAGGGGACAGGGAGGTGAGACCCAGTACTTC. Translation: CASSIRGQGGETQYF.

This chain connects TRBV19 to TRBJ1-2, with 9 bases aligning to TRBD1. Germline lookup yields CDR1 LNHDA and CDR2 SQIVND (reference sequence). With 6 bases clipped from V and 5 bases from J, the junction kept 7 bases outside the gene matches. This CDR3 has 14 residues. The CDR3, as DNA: TGTGCCAGTAGCGGAAGGGGACAGGGATATGGCTACACCTTC. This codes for CASSGRGQGYGYTF. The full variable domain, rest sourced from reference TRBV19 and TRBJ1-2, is DGGITQSPKYLFRKEGQNVTLSCEQNLNHDAMYWYRQDPGQGLRLIYYSQIVNDFQKGDIAEGYSVSREKKESFPLTVTSAQKNPTAFYLCASSGRGQGYGYTFGSGTRLTVV.

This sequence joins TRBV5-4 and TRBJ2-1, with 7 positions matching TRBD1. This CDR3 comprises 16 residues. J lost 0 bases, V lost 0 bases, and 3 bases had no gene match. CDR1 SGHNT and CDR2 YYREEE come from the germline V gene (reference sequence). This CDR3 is CASSLARQGSYNEQFF. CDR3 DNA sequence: TGTGCCAGCAGCTTGGCTCGACAGGGCTCCTACAATGAGCAGTTCTTC.

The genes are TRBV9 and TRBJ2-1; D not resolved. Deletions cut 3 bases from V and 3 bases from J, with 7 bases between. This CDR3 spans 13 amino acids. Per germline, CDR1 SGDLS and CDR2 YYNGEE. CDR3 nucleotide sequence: TGTGCCAGCAGCGGGTCAGGCTACAATGAGCAGTTCTTC. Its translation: CASSGSGYNEQFF.

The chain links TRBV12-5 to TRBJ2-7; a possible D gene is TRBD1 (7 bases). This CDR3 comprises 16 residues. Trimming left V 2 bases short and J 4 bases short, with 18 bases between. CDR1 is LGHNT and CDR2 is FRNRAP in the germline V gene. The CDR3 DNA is TGTGCTAGTGGTTTGCTTCGACAGGGAGGTCTTTACGAGCAGTACTTC. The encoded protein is CASGLLRQGGLYEQYF.

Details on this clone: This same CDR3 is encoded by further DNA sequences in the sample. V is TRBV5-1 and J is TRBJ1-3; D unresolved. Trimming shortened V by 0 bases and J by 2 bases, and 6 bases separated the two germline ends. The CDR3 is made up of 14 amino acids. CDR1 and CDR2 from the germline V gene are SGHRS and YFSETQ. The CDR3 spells CASSLETAGNTIYF. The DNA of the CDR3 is TGCGCCAGCAGCTTGGAAACGGCTGGAAACACCATATATTTT.

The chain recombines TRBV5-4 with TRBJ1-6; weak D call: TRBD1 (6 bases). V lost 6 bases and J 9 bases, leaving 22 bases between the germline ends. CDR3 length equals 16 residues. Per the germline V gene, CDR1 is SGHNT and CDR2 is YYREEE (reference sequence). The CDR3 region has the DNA TGTGCCAGCACCGACAGGCCACCCGGAGGAGGTTCACCCCTCCACTTT. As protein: CASTDRPPGGGSPLHF.

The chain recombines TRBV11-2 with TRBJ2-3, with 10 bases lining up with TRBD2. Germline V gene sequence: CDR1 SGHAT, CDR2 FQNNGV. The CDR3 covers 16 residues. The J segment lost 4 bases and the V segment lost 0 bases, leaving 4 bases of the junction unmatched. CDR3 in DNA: TGTGCCAGCAGCTTAGAGCTAGCGGGAGCCGCAGATACGCAGTATTTT. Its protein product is CASSLELAGAADTQYF.

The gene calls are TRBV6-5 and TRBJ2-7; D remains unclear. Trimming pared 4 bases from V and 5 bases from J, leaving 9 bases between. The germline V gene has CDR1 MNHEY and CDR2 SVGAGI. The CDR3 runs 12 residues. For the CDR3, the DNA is TGTGCCAGCAGTTTACGCGAGAACGAGCAGTACTTC. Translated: CASSLRENEQYF.

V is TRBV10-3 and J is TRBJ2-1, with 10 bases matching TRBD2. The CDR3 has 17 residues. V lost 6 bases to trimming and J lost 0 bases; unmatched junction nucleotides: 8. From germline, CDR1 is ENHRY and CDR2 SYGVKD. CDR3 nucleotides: TGTGCCATCAGAGGACTAGCGGAAAATAGCTCCTACAATGAGCAGTTCTTC. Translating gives CAIRGLAENSSYNEQFF.

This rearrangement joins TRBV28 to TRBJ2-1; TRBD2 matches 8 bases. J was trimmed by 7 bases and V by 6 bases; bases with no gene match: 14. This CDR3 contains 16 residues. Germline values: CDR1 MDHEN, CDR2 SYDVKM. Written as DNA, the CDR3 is TGTGCCAGCAGCCCCTTAGCGGGATTGAGAGGGAATGAGCAGTTCTTC. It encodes CASSPLAGLRGNEQFF.

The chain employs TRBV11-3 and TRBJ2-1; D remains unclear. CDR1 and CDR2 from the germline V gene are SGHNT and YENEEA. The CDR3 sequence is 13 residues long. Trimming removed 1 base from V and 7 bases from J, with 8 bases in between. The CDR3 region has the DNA TGTGCCAGCAGCTTAGCGGGTTTGAATGAGCAGTTCTTC. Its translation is CASSLAGLNEQFF.

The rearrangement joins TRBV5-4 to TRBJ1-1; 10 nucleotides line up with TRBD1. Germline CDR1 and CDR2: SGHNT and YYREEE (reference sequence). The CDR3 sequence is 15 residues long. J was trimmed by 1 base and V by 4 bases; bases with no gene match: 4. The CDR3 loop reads CASSPRQGANTEAFF. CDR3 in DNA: TGTGCCAGCAGCCCCCGACAGGGGGCGAACACTGAAGCTTTCTTT.

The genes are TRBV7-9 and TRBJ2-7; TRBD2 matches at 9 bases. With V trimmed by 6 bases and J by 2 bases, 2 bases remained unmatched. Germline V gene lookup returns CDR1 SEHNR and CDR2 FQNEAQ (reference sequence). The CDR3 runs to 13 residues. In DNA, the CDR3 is TGTGCCAGCAGGACTAGCGGTACCTACGAGCAGTACTTC. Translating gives CASRTSGTYEQYF.

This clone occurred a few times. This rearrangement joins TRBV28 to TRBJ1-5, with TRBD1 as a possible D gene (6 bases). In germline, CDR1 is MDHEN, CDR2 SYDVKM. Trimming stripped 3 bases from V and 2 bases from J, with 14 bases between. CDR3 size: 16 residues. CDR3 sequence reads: CASSFTGLKGNQPQHF. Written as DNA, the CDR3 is TGTGCCAGCAGTTTCACAGGGCTTAAAGGCAATCAGCCCCAGCATTTT.

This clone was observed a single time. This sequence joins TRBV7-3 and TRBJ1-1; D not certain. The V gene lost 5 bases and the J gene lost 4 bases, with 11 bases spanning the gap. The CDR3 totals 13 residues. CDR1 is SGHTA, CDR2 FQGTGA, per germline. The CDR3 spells CASSQTRTTEAFF. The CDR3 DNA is TGTGCCAGCAGCCAGACACGTACCACTGAAGCTTTCTTT.

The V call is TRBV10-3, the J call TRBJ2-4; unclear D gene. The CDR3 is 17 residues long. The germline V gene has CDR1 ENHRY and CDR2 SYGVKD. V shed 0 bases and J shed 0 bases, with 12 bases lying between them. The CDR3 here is CAISESELLLAKNIQYF. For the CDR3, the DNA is TGTGCCATCAGTGAGTCGGAGCTATTACTAGCCAAAAACATTCAGTACTTC.

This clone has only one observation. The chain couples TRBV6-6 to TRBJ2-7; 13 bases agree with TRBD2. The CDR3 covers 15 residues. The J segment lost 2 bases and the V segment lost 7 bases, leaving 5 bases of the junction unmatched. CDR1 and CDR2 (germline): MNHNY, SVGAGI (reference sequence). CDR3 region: CASTGTSGKTYEQYF. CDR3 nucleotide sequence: TGTGCCAGCACAGGGACTAGCGGGAAGACCTACGAGCAGTACTTC.

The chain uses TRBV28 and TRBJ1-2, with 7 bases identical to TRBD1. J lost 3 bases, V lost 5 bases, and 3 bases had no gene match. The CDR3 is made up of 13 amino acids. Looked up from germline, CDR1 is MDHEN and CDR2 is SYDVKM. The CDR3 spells CASSTTGDYGYTF. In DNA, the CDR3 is TGTGCCAGCAGTACCACAGGGGACTATGGCTACACCTTC.

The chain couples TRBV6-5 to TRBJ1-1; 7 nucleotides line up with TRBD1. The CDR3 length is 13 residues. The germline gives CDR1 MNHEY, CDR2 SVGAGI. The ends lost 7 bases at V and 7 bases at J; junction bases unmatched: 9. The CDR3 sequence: CASTEDRAIEAFF. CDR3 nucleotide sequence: TGTGCCAGCACGGAAGACAGGGCTATTGAAGCTTTCTTT.

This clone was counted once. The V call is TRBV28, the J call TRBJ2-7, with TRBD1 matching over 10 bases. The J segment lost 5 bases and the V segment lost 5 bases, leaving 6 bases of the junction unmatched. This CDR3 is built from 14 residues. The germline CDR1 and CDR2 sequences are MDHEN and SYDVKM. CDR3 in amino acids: CASSPRQGANEQYF. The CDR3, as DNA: TGTGCCAGCAGTCCCAGACAGGGGGCGAACGAGCAGTACTTC.